The 9 T cell receptor beta chains reported below all come from one sample, sequenced in a study of low-dose radiotherapy and immunotherapy resistance in tumors. First-strand cDNA used TRAV- and TRBV-specific primers, covering alpha and beta chains. TCRs were put through roughly 20 PCR cycles of amplification with Phusion. A constant-region primer and the V-primer adapter served as the primer pair. Using its own MiXCR run on the reads, TCRdb lists one record per CDR3 protein. The table lists tens of thousands of distinct CDR3 sequences, less than 30% of them singletons. The time point here: after trial treatment. Treatment specified: LDRT plus nivolumab, ipilimumab, low-dose cyclophosphamide and aspirin (RACIN trial). Material: PBMCs, obtained after low-dose radiotherapy plus immunotherapy. Receptors originate from a male donor with prostate cancer.

In this sample, this clonotype turned up many times. Relative to the germline gene, one junction end is altered; a read error may explain this. The genes are TRBV27 and TRBJ2-1; perhaps TRBD1 as D (5 bases). This CDR3 spans 15 amino acids. CDR1 is MNHEY and CDR2 is SMNVEV in the germline V gene (reference sequence). Here the CDR3 reads CATSDPRQGLGEQFF. In nucleotides, the CDR3 is TGTGCCACCAGTGATCCGCGGCAGGGTCTGGGTGAGCAGTTCTTC.

This clonotype was observed many times. This chain uses TRBV7-2 with TRBJ2-1; 9 bases are shared with TRBD2. With V trimmed by 2 bases and J by 5 bases, 10 bases remained unmatched. This CDR3 region has 17 residues. CDR1 is SGHTA and CDR2 is FQGNSA in the germline V gene. The CDR3 DNA reads as TGTGCCAGCAGCTTAAGGTTCTGGGCTAGCGGGAACAATGAGCAGTTCTTC. The encoded protein is CASSLRFWASGNNEQFF. Variable domain in full (rest from reference TRBV7-2 and TRBJ2-1): GAGVSQSPSNKVTEKGKDVELRCDPISGHTALYWYRQSLGQGLEFLIYFQGNSAPDKSGLPSDRFSAERTGGSVSTLTIQRTQQEDSAVYLCASSLRFWASGNNEQFFGPGTRLTVL.

The rearrangement uses TRBV13 and TRBJ1-1; tentative D call: TRBD1 (5 bases). Germline values: CDR1 PRHDT, CDR2 FYEKMQ (reference sequence). V lost 6 bases and J lost 0, with 11 bases in between. The CDR3 covers 14 residues. CDR3 protein: CASRSGRLNTEAFF. CDR3 sequence (DNA): TGTGCCAGCAGATCGGGACGGTTGAACACTGAAGCTTTCTTT.

A word on this clonotype: A far larger clone is only one base removed, so a read error is likely. V is TRBV7-6 and J is TRBJ1-4; 8 positions agree with TRBD1. The germline V gene has CDR1 SGHVS and CDR2 FNYEAQ. There are 16 residues in the CDR3. The CDR3 region is CANSGRGQALNEKLFF. The CDR3 DNA reads as TGTGCCAACAGCGGGCGGGGACAGGCGCTAAATGAAAAACTGTTTTTT.

The V and J genes are TRBV11-3 and TRBJ2-2; 8 bases are a match to TRBD1. The CDR3 is 17 residues long. The J segment lost 7 bases and the V segment lost 1 base, leaving 11 bases of the junction unmatched. CDR1 and CDR2 (germline): SGHNT, YENEEA. The CDR3: CASSLAPGQASLGELFF. Here the CDR3 DNA reads TGTGCCAGCAGCTTAGCCCCGGGACAGGCCTCTCTCGGGGAGCTGTTTTTT. The full variable domain, in which reference TRBV11-3 and TRBJ2-2 provide the parts outside the CDR3, is EAGVVQSPRYKIIEKKQPVAFWCNPISGHNTLYWYLQNLGQGPELLIRYENEEAVDDSQLPKDRFSAERLKGVDSTLKIQPAELGDSAVYLCASSLAPGQASLGELFFGEGSRLTVL.

In its sample, this clonotype was seen many times. This chain joins TRBV5-1 and TRBJ1-2; 7 positions agree with TRBD1. Germline assignment: CDR1 SGHRS and CDR2 YFSETQ. V gave up 2 bases and J gave up 2 bases; unmatched junction bases: 0. The CDR3 length is 13 residues. Written as DNA, the CDR3 is TGCGCCAGCAGCTTCAGGGGGAACTATGGCTACACCTTC. Its protein is CASSFRGNYGYTF.

This clonotype has a handful of counts. The CDR3 bases are TGTGCCAGCAGTGAAGAGGGGACAGGGGCTGGCTACACCTTC. The encoded protein is CASSEEGTGAGYTF. The rearrangement joins TRBV6-2 or TRBV6-3 to TRBJ1-2; 10 bases match TRBD1. This CDR3 has 14 residues. Per the germline V gene, CDR1 is MNHEY and CDR2 is SVGEGT. J gave up 7 bases and V 5 bases, and 7 bases lay outside the gene matches.

This rearrangement joins TRBV11-2 to TRBJ2-7, with TRBD2 matching 8 bases. Germline CDR1 SGHAT, CDR2 FQNNGV. Trimming cost V 6 bases and J 1 base; bases outside gene matches: 8. CDR3 length: 15 residues. This CDR3 is CASRHTSGLSYEQYF. The CDR3 bases are TGTGCCAGCAGGCACACTAGCGGCCTATCCTACGAGCAGTACTTC. Looking up the rest from reference TRBV11-2 and TRBJ2-7 gives the full variable domain: EAGVAQSPRYKIIEKRQSVAFWCNPISGHATLYWYQQILGQGPKLLIQFQNNGVVDDSQLPKDRFSAERLKGVDSTLKIQPAKLEDSAVYLCASRHTSGLSYEQYFGPGTRLTVT.

The chain employs TRBV5-1 and TRBJ2-2; D perhaps matches TRBD1 (6 bases). V was pared by 6 bases and J by 4 bases, with 13 bases between. Per the germline V gene, CDR1 is SGHRS and CDR2 is YFSETQ. The CDR3 covers 14 residues. The CDR3 DNA sequence: TGCGCCAGCATGACGGGACATGTCACCGGGGAGCTGTTTTTT. It encodes CASMTGHVTGELFF.